These T cell receptor beta chains were read from a single sample in a study of T cell responses to AZD1222 COVID-19 vaccine. The table came from immunoSEQ multiplex PCR; TCRdb's copy has only in-frame clones and leaves some out. This table holds over 100,000 clones, 90% found once. Material: peripheral blood, obtained on day 0 of AZD1222 vaccination. The origin of the receptors is an adult in good health. The CDR3 runs from the conserved cysteine through the conserved F or W. Each record gives: V gene, clone size, J gene, D gene, CDR3 protein, CDR3 DNA. The D gene is left open where the match is weak. Rows give clone size only sometimes, using once, few, many, or a class for an expanded clone.

TRBV7-3	-	TRBJ2-1	-	CASSFHSNNEQFF	TGTGCCAGCAGCTTTCACAGCAACAATGAGCAGTTCTTC
TRBV28	-	TRBJ1-2	-	CASRYPNYGYTF	TGTGCCAGCAGATATCCTAACTATGGCTACACCTTC
TRBV7-9	once	TRBJ2-2	TRBD1	CASSLEDRGTGELFF	TGTGCCAGCAGCTTAGAGGACAGGGGGACCGGGGAGCTGTTTTTT
TRBV6-1	-	TRBJ2-5	-	CASSEGGGETQYF	TGTGCCAGCAGTGAGGGAGGAGGGGAGACCCAGTACTTC
TRBV9	-	TRBJ2-7	TRBD1	CASSPEGTGGHEQYF	TGTGCCAGCAGCCCGGAGGGAACAGGGGGCCACGAGCAGTACTTC
TRBV13	-	TRBJ1-4	TRBD1	CASSSPAQQGSEKLFF	TGTGCCAGCAGCTCCCCGGCCCAACAGGGGAGTGAAAAACTGTTTTTT
TRBV27	-	TRBJ2-7	-	CASSPSQPDEQYF	TGTGCCAGCAGTCCCTCCCAACCCGACGAGCAGTACTTC
TRBV9	-	TRBJ2-1	-	CASSLAVDEQFF	TGTGCCAGCAGCCTCGCGGTCGATGAGCAGTTCTTC
TRBV4-1	-	TRBJ2-1	-	CASSQDTPQGLTESEQFF	TGCGCCAGCAGCCAAGACACCCCTCAAGGCCTCACTGAGTCTGAGCAGTTCTTC
TRBV5-1	-	TRBJ1-3	-	CASSAQGGLGNTIYF	TGCGCCAGCAGCGCCCAAGGGGGGCTTGGAAACACCATATATTTT
TRBV4-1	-	TRBJ2-7	-	CASSQARQGMSEQYF	TGCGCCAGCAGCCAAGCGAGGCAGGGTATGAGCGAGCAGTACTTC
TRBV10-3	-	TRBJ1-4	-	CAISDPTANEKLFF	TGTGCCATCAGTGACCCGACGGCTAATGAAAAACTGTTTTTT
TRBV6-5	-	TRBJ1-4	-	CASSLNSAEDEKLFF	TGTGCCAGCTCTCTTAACTCGGCGGAAGATGAAAAACTGTTTTTT
TRBV28	-	TRBJ2-1	-	CASSLYRDNEQFF	TGTGCCAGCAGTTTATACAGGGACAATGAGCAGTTCTTC
TRBV7-9	-	TRBJ1-5	-	CASSSGQYQPQHF	TGTGCCAGCAGCTCTGGACAGTACCAGCCCCAGCATTTT
TRBV12-3/TRBV12-4	-	TRBJ1-5	-	CASSLVPNQPQHF	TGTGCCAGCAGTTTAGTACCCAATCAGCCCCAGCATTTT
TRBV6-2/TRBV6-3	-	TRBJ2-7	-	CASSYSSAPYEQYF	TGTGCCAGCAGTTACTCATCGGCTCCCTACGAGCAGTACTTC
TRBV18	-	TRBJ2-7	-	CASSPGLSYEQYF	TGTGCCAGCTCACCGGGTCTCTCCTACGAGCAGTACTTC
TRBV9	once	TRBJ2-3	-	CASSVEGGWELDTQYF	TGTGCCAGCAGCGTAGAGGGTGGGTGGGAATTGGATACGCAGTATTTT
TRBV24-1	-	TRBJ1-6	-	CATSDLPGIKSPLHF	TGTGCCACCAGTGATTTGCCAGGGATAAAGTCACCCCTCCACTTT
TRBV6-4	-	TRBJ1-2	-	CASSQVALSNYGYTF	TGTGCCAGCAGCCAGGTAGCCCTTTCTAACTATGGCTACACCTTC
TRBV28	-	TRBJ2-2	TRBD1	CASSPNSGGQGLMAGELFF	TGTGCCAGCAGTCCCAATAGTGGGGGACAGGGGTTAATGGCCGGGGAGCTGTTTTTT
TRBV3-1/TRBV3-2	once	TRBJ2-2	TRBD1	CASSHSTGGRTGELFF	TGTGCCAGCAGCCACTCCACAGGGGGCCGGACCGGGGAGCTGTTTTTT
TRBV6-2/TRBV6-3	-	TRBJ1-5	-	CASSYGGSNQPQHF	TGTGCCAGCAGTTACGGTGGCAGCAATCAGCCCCAGCATTTT
TRBV10-2	-	TRBJ2-5	-	CASSGPDSHVSAQYF	TGCGCCAGCAGCGGTCCCGACAGTCACGTTTCGGCCCAGTACTTC
TRBV5-5	-	TRBJ2-5	-	CASSLEGGAGETQYF	TGTGCCAGCAGCTTGGAGGGGGGCGCAGGGGAGACCCAGTACTTC
TRBV5-4	-	TRBJ1-1	-	CASSLWGSGIEAFF	TGTGCCAGCAGCTTGTGGGGGTCTGGAATAGAAGCTTTCTTT
TRBV29-1	once	TRBJ2-3	-	CSVDEGWGAITDTQYF	TGCAGCGTTGATGAAGGATGGGGGGCGATAACAGATACGCAGTATTTT
TRBV6-2/TRBV6-3	-	TRBJ1-2	TRBD1	CASTPGDRSYGYTF	TGTGCCAGCACCCCCGGGGACAGGTCTTATGGCTACACCTTC
TRBV27	-	TRBJ2-1	-	CASSLRGGNEQFF	TGTGCCAGCAGCTTGCGGGGCGGAAATGAGCAGTTCTTC
TRBV28	-	TRBJ2-2	-	CASSFVFGGIGELFF	TGTGCCAGCAGTTTCGTTTTTGGGGGTATCGGGGAGCTGTTTTTT
TRBV6-4	-	TRBJ1-1	TRBD1	CASSDSLGGQGVPEAFF	TGTGCCAGCAGTGACTCTTTGGGGGGCCAGGGGGTCCCTGAAGCTTTCTTT
TRBV5-6	-	TRBJ1-2	-	CASSSGTANYGYTF	TGTGCCAGCAGCTCCGGGACGGCTAACTATGGCTACACCTTC
TRBV7-2	-	TRBJ1-1	-	CASSLGGYRTEAFF	TGTGCCAGCAGCTTAGGAGGGTACAGGACTGAAGCTTTCTTT
TRBV28	-	TRBJ1-1	-	CASSLVQANTEAFF	TGTGCCAGCAGTTTGGTACAGGCGAACACTGAAGCTTTCTTT
TRBV7-2	-	TRBJ1-3	TRBD1	CASSSGTGFSGNTIYF	TGTGCCAGCAGCTCAGGGACAGGCTTCTCTGGAAACACCATATATTTT
TRBV11-2	-	TRBJ1-4	-	CASSLGGRGEKLFF	TGTGCCAGCAGCTTAGGGGGGAGGGGTGAAAAACTGTTTTTT
TRBV10-1	-	TRBJ2-1	-	CASSETSYNEQFF	TGCGCCAGCAGTGAAACCAGCTACAATGAGCAGTTCTTC
TRBV30	-	TRBJ1-4	-	CAWSHTLGGEKLFF	TGTGCCTGGAGTCACACCCTCGGCGGTGAAAAACTGTTTTTT
TRBV5-6	-	TRBJ2-7	TRBD1	CASSLWQGAFLGPYEQYF	TGTGCCAGCAGCTTGTGGCAGGGGGCCTTTCTAGGTCCCTACGAGCAGTACTTC
TRBV15	-	TRBJ2-3	TRBD2	CATSRVSGGVDTQYF	TGTGCCACCAGCAGAGTTAGCGGGGGGGTAGATACGCAGTATTTT
TRBV19	-	TRBJ2-7	TRBD2	CASSDTAGDEQYF	TGTGCCAGTTCGGACACCGCGGGGGACGAGCAGTACTTC
TRBV19	once	TRBJ2-1	-	CASSGNEQFF	TGTGCCAGTAGTGGTAATGAGCAGTTCTTC
TRBV6-1	-	TRBJ1-4	TRBD1	CASSDGTANEKLFF	TGTGCCAGCAGTGATGGGACAGCAAATGAAAAACTGTTTTTT
TRBV2	-	TRBJ1-6	TRBD1	CASSDRPGGNSPLHF	TGTGCCAGCAGCGATCGGCCAGGGGGGAATTCACCCCTCCACTTT
TRBV27	-	TRBJ1-1	-	CASSLLYTLGNPEAFF	TGTGCCAGCAGTTTACTGTATACCCTCGGGAACCCTGAAGCTTTCTTT
TRBV27	-	TRBJ1-4	-	CASRGDPAGEKLFF	TGTGCCAGCAGGGGGGACCCGGCGGGTGAAAAACTGTTTTTT
TRBV5-6	-	TRBJ1-5	-	CASSLGQFNQPQHF	TGTGCCAGCAGCCTCGGACAGTTCAATCAGCCCCAGCATTTT
TRBV7-2	-	TRBJ2-5	-	CASSPQGSGETQYF	TGTGCCAGCAGCCCGCAGGGGTCGGGGGAGACCCAGTACTTC
TRBV4-1	-	TRBJ2-7	-	CASSSIAGPAYEQYF	TGCGCCAGCAGCTCCATAGCAGGTCCGGCCTACGAGCAGTACTTC
TRBV9	-	TRBJ2-2	-	CASSVKGYTGELFF	TGTGCCAGCAGCGTAAAAGGGTACACCGGGGAGCTGTTTTTT
TRBV5-1	-	TRBJ2-1	-	CASSLVRYNEQFF	TGCGCCAGCAGCTTGGTTAGATACAATGAGCAGTTCTTC
TRBV27	-	TRBJ2-5	TRBD2	CASSLSSGGVEETQYF	TGTGCCAGCAGTTTATCGAGCGGGGGGGTGGAAGAGACCCAGTACTTC
TRBV5-5	-	TRBJ2-7	-	CASSLMGGEQYF	TGTGCCAGCAGCTTGATGGGGGGCGAGCAGTACTTC
TRBV20-1	-	TRBJ1-4	-	CSASEVEKLFF	TGCAGTGCTAGCGAGGTAGAAAAACTGTTTTTT
TRBV7-3	-	TRBJ1-1	-	CASSLTASATEAFF	TGTGCCAGCAGCTTAACGGCCAGTGCCACTGAAGCTTTCTTT
TRBV6-2/TRBV6-3	-	TRBJ2-5	-	CASSYLETQYF	TGTGCCAGCAGTTATCTGGAGACCCAGTACTTC
TRBV4-3	-	TRBJ1-2	TRBD1	CASSQDLGDSSIIHYGYTF	TGCGCCAGCAGCCAAGATTTGGGGGACAGTTCTATAATTCACTATGGCTACACCTTC
TRBV4-3	-	TRBJ2-3	-	CASSQDFGDTQYF	TGCGCCAGCAGCCAAGATTTCGGCGATACGCAGTATTTT
TRBV7-2	-	TRBJ2-7	TRBD1	CASSLFGTGLSYEQYF	TGTGCCAGCAGCTTATTTGGGACAGGTTTGTCCTACGAGCAGTACTTC